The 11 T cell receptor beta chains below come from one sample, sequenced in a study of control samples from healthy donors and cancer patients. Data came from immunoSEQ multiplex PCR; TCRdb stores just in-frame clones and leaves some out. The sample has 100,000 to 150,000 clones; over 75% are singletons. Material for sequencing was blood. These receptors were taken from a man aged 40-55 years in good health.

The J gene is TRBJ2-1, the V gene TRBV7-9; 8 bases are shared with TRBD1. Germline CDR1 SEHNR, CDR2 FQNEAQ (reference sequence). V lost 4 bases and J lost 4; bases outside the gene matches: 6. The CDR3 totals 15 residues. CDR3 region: CASSSNWDRYNEQFF. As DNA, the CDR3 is TGTGCCAGCAGCTCCAATTGGGACAGGTACAATGAGCAGTTCTTC.

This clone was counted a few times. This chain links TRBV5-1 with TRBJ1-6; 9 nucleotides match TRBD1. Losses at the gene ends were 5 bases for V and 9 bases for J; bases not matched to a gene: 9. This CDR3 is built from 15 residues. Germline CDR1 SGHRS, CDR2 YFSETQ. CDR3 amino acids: CASRSWTGEVSPLHF. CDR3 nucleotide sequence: TGCGCCAGCAGATCCTGGACAGGGGAGGTTTCACCCCTCCACTTT.

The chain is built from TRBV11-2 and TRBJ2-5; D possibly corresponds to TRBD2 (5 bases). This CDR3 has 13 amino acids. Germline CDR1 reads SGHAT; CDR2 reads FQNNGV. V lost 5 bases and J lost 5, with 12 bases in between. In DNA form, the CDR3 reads TGTGCCAGCAGCCGGACTGAGGAGGAGACCCAGTACTTC. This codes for CASSRTEEETQYF.

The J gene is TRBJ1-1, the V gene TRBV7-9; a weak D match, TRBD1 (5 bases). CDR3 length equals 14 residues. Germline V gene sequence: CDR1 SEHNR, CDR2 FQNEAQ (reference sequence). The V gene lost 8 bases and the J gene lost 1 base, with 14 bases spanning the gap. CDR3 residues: CASRGEGPNTEAFF. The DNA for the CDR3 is TGTGCCAGCCGGGGCGAGGGCCCGAACACTGAAGCTTTCTTT.

The chain's CDR3 is CATSRESRGNTIYF. For the CDR3, the DNA is TGTGCCACCAGCAGAGAGTCCAGGGGAAACACCATATATTTT. The rearrangement joins TRBV15 to TRBJ1-3; D is unresolved. The germline V and J ends were trimmed by 0 bases and 4 bases, with 7 bases remaining between them. The germline gives CDR1 LNHNV, CDR2 YYDKDF (reference sequence). This CDR3 has 14 residues. Using reference TRBV15 and TRBJ1-3 for the parts outside the CDR3, the full variable domain is DAMVIQNPRYQVTQFGKPVTLSCSQTLNHNVMYWYQQKSSQAPKLLFHYYDKDFNNEADTPDNFQSRRPNTSFCFLDIRSPGLGDTAMYLCATSRESRGNTIYFGEGSWLTVV.

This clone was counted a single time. The chain's CDR3 is CASSLSPIAAGGNTIYF. The CDR3 nucleotides are TGCGCCAGCAGCTTGAGTCCCATCGCCGCCGGTGGAAACACCATATATTTT. This sequence joins TRBV5-1 and TRBJ1-3; no clear D gene. From germline, CDR1 is SGHRS and CDR2 YFSETQ. V was shortened by 1 base and J by 3 bases, with 17 bases between the two germline ends. This CDR3 is built from 17 residues. The full variable domain, rest sourced from reference TRBV5-1 and TRBJ1-3, is KAGVTQTPRYLIKTRGQQVTLSCSPISGHRSVSWYQQTPGQGLQFLFEYFSETQRNKGNFPGRFSGRQFSNSRSEMNVSTLELGDSALYLCASSLSPIAAGGNTIYFGEGSWLTVV.

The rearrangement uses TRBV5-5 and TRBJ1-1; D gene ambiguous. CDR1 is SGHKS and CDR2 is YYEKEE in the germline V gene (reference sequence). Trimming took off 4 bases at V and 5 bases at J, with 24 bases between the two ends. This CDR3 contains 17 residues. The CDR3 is CASSRSEWTLSVTEAFF. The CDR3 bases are TGTGCCAGCAGCCGATCTGAATGGACTCTGTCGGTAACTGAAGCTTTCTTT. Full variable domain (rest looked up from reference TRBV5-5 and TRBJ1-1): DAGVTQSPTHLIKTRGQQVTLRCSPISGHKSVSWYQQVLGQGPQFIFQYYEKEERGRGNFPDRFSARQFPNYSSELNVNALLLGDSALYLCASSRSEWTLSVTEAFFGQGTRLTVV.

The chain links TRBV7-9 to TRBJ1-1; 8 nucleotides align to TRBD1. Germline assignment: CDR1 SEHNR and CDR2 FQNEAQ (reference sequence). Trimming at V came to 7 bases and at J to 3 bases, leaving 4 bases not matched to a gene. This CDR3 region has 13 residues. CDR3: CASILQGDTEAFF. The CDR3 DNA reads TGTGCCAGCATCCTACAGGGGGACACTGAAGCTTTCTTT.

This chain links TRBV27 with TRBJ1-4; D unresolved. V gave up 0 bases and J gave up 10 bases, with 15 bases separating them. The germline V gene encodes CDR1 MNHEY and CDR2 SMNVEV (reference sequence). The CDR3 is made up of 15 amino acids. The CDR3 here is CASSLSSAGFGKLFF. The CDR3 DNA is TGTGCCAGCAGTTTATCGTCGGCAGGATTTGGAAAACTGTTTTTT.

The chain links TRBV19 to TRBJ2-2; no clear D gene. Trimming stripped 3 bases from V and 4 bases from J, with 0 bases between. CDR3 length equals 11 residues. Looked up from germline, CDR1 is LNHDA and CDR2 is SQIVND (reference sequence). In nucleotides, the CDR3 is TGTGCCAGTAGTATCACCGGGGAGCTGTTTTTT. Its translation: CASSITGELFF.

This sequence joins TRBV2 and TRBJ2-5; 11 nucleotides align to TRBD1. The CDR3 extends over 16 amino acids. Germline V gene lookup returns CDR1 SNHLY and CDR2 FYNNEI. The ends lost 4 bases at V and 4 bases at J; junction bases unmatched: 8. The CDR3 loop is CASSVLGQGVGETQYF. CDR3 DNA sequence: TGTGCCAGCAGTGTTTTGGGACAGGGGGTGGGAGAGACCCAGTACTTC.